The clone carrying this TCR beta chain appeared once. Its antigen is as yet unknown. Unique molecular identifiers featured in each of the TCR beta cDNA libraries. TCRdb reanalysed the PCR reads using MiXCR and keeps one entry per CDR3 protein. The sample contains around 710,000 distinct CDR3 sequences, roughly 50% of which appear only once. Germline lookup yields CDR1 SGHVS and CDR2 FQNEAQ. With V trimmed by 5 bases and J by 3 bases, 11 bases remained unmatched. The CDR3 runs 16 residues. The data derive from a study of post-analysis software for immune sequencing data. About the study: Relapsing-remitting, secondary progressive and progressive-relapsing multiple sclerosis courses were included.

Whole-study results and caveats: In patients, TRBV5-6, TRBV5-1 and TRBV20-1 belonged to roughly five TRBV segments found more frequently than in controls. Relative to controls, patients with multiple sclerosis showed significantly lower normalized Chao1 diversity. Under F measure analysis, samples from one preparation batch co-clustered strongly.

The V gene is TRBV7-8, the J gene TRBJ2-7, with TRBD1 matching 9 bases. The sequenced sample consisted of blood. The sequence derives from a girl between 5 and 17 years old with multiple sclerosis. CDR3 DNA sequence: TGTGCCAGCAGCCAGATAGACAGGGGGTGGTTCTACGAGCAGTACTTC. Its protein is CASSQIDRGWFYEQYF.